This entry lists 14 T cell receptor beta chains sequenced from one sample in a study of metastatic and nonmetastatic thyroid tumors. TCRdb reassembled clones from the PCR reads with MiXCR. Among approximately 25,000 clones listed, roughly 15% were seen once. All patients were treatment-naive before thyroid surgery. Sequenced material: blood. The receptors derive from a male donor with papillary thyroid cancer or a benign thyroid nodule (not recorded which). Some clones in this sample may be carry-over from other donors' samples.

Ten or more counts support this clone. This chain joins TRBV27 and TRBJ1-5, with unresolved D. This CDR3 is built from 19 residues. The V and J ends lost 3 bases and 2 bases respectively, with 23 bases between them. Germline CDR1 MNHEY, CDR2 SMNVEV (reference sequence). CDR3 bases: TGTGCCAGCAGTTTCATTCCCCCATCCGTTCCCGGGGGCAATCAGCCCCAGCATTTT. Amino acid sequence: CASSFIPPSVPGGNQPQHF.

There are many counts of this clone. The rearrangement uses TRBV4-1 and TRBJ2-3; D is possibly TRBD1 (6 bases). CDR1 is MGHRA and CDR2 is YSYEKL in the germline V gene. V was pared by 4 bases and J by 7 bases, with 21 bases between. This CDR3 has 16 amino acids. CDR3 protein: CASSRTSGDRGHTQYF. The CDR3 DNA follows: TGCGCCAGCAGCCGGACCTCAGGGGACCGAGGCCATACGCAGTATTTT.

This clone has a count of ten or more. V usage is TRBV12-3 or TRBV12-4 and J usage is TRBJ1-2; weak D call: TRBD1 (6 bases). Between the trimmed V and J ends, which lost 3 bases and 6 bases, there was a span of 14 bases. The CDR3 length is 14 residues. CDR3 in amino acids: CASSLWGRPDGYTF. CDR3 bases: TGTGCCAGCAGTTTGTGGGGGCGCCCCGATGGCTACACCTTC.

This clone was observed many times. V is TRBV2 and J is TRBJ1-3, with D tentatively TRBD1 (6 bases). The CDR3 has 14 amino acids. V was clipped by 11 bases and J by 3 bases, with 17 bases between them. Germline lookup yields CDR1 SNHLY and CDR2 FYNNEI. DNA for the CDR3: TGTGCCCTCACAGTCAGGGGAGGTGGAAACACCATATATTTT. Amino acids: CALTVRGGGNTIYF. Full variable domain (rest looked up from reference TRBV2 and TRBJ1-3): EPEVTQTPSHQVTQMGQEVILRCVPISNHLYFYWYRQILGQKVEFLVSFYNNEISEKSEIFDDQFSVERPDGSNFTLKIRSTKLEDSAMYFCALTVRGGGNTIYFGEGSWLTVV.

This clone was picked up a small number of times. This may be a read error, as it is one base from a much larger clone. It is likely a read error, because the conserved phenylalanine at the end of the CDR3 is missing. This sequence joins TRBV25-1 and TRBJ2-1, with TRBD2 identical over 10 bases. Trimming at V came to 6 bases and at J to 12 bases, leaving 5 bases not matched to a gene. This CDR3 is 12 amino acids long. From germline, CDR1 is MGHDK and CDR2 SYGVNS. The CDR3 sequence: CASRETSGLQFL. CDR3 nucleotides: TGTGCCAGCAGGGAGACTAGCGGGCTGCAGTTCTTA.

This clone was counted many times. The junction shows a germline mismatch at one end, possibly a read error. This chain joins TRBV11-2 and TRBJ2-1; 12 bases are shared with TRBD2. CDR1 is SGHAT and CDR2 is FQNNGV in the germline V gene. The length of the CDR3 is 13 residues. CDR3 nucleotide sequence: TGTGCCAGCAGCTTAGGGCTAGCGGGAGGGCAGTCCTTC. Its translation: CASSLGLAGGQSF.

This clone was seen repeatedly, ten times or more. The chain combines TRBV6-1 with TRBJ2-7, with D possibly being TRBD1 or TRBD2 (5 bases each). There are 14 residues in the CDR3. From germline, CDR1 is MNHNS and CDR2 SASEGT. With 5 bases removed from V and 2 bases from J, the gap between germline ends came to 13 bases. The CDR3 region is CASSPGTATYEQYF. The CDR3 nucleotides are TGTGCCAGCAGTCCCGGGACCGCCACCTACGAGCAGTACTTC.

Many counts were recorded for this clone. The chain combines TRBV19 with TRBJ1-5, with 7 nucleotides matching TRBD1. V was pared by 3 bases and J by 1 base, with 3 bases of the junction left unmatched. Germline assignment: CDR1 LNHDA and CDR2 SQIVND (reference sequence). The CDR3 is 15 residues long. The CDR3 coding sequence is TGTGCCAGTAGTATGCAACAGGGGAGCAATCAGCCCCAGCATTTT. Amino acid sequence: CASSMQQGSNQPQHF.

In the case of this clone: Being one base from a much bigger clone, this may be a read error. At the DNA level, this CDR3 is encoded by other sequences in the same sample as well. V usage is TRBV25-1 and J usage is TRBJ2-6; unclear D gene. V lost 5 bases, J lost 2 bases, and 13 bases lay in between. Germline V gene sequence: CDR1 MGHDK, CDR2 SYGVNS. The CDR3 spans 16 residues. The CDR3 DNA reads as TGTGCCAGCAGTTCTACTACCAGAGCTGGGGCCAACGTCCTGACTTTC. It translates to CASSSTTRAGANVLTF.

This clone was seen at least ten times. The J gene is TRBJ2-3, the V gene TRBV12-5; 8 bases are a match to TRBD1. Germline V CDR1 and CDR2: LGHNT, FRNRAP. The junction had 5 bases not matched to a gene; V was cut back by 1 base and J by 2 bases. The CDR3 is 16 residues long. This CDR3 reads CASGLGRTGNTDTQYF. In DNA form, the CDR3 reads TGTGCTAGTGGTTTGGGCCGGACAGGGAACACAGATACGCAGTATTTT.

This clone was seen at least ten times. The chain couples TRBV27 to TRBJ2-5; TRBD2 agrees at 12 bases. The V segment lost 6 bases and the J segment 5 bases; nucleotides outside the gene matches: 7. Looked up from germline, CDR1 is MNHEY and CDR2 is SMNVEV (reference sequence). The CDR3 loop spans 15 amino acids. The CDR3 nucleotides read TGTGCCAGCAGCCCACTAGCGGGGGGCCCGGAGACCCAGTACTTC. Residues: CASSPLAGGPETQYF.

Worth noting for this clone: One end of the junction is discordant with germline, which a read error may explain. This rearrangement joins TRBV20-1 to TRBJ2-2, with TRBD2 as a possible D gene (7 bases). Germline-derived CDR1 and CDR2 are DFQATT and SNEGSKA (reference sequence). The CDR3 runs 15 residues. DNA for the CDR3: TGCAGTGCTAGAGATGTGCGGGGGCGGACCGGGGAGCTGGTTTTT. It specifies CSARDVRGRTGELVF.

The CDR3 here is CASSVGVSSGNTIYF. As DNA, the CDR3 is TGTGCCAGCAGCGTAGGTGTGAGCTCTGGAAACACCATATATTTT. The chain joins TRBV9 to TRBJ1-3, with no clear D. CDR3 length: 15 residues. V lost 0 bases and J 0 bases, leaving 7 bases between the germline ends. The germline gives CDR1 SGDLS, CDR2 YYNGEE.

Details on this clone: A much larger clone lies one base from this, so it may be a read error. The chain has TRBV29-1 and TRBJ2-4, with 8 bases fitting TRBD1. The tail of the sequence fits TRBJ2-7 better, so the J call may be wrong. This CDR3 contains 12 residues. CDR1 SQVTM and CDR2 ANQGSEA come from the germline V gene. In DNA, the CDR3 is TGCAGCGTTGCTCAGGGGGCAGGCGAGCAGTACTTC. Protein product: CSVAQGAGEQYF.